The 24 T cell receptor beta chains reported below all come from one sample, sequenced in a study of regulatory T cells in long-lasting Graves disease. The time point here: persistent/refractory GD, antithyroid drugs over 5 years with positive TRAb. The TCR library used RNA extracted from PBMCs. To make TCR beta libraries, researchers used iRepertoire HTBI primers and Arm-PCR of CDR3 regions. TCRdb processed the multiplex PCR reads anew with MiXCR; each CDR3 protein has one entry. The sample shows 360,000 or so distinct CDR3 sequences, roughly 25% of them seen only once. Here the sequenced sample was peripheral blood mononuclear cells (PBMCs), taken when the disease was refractory, from a patient treated with antithyroid drugs. All receptors derive from a woman aged 40 to 50 with Graves disease.

This rearrangement joins TRBV20-1 to TRBJ1-6; D gene ambiguous. This CDR3 comprises 17 residues. Germline lookup yields CDR1 DFQATT and CDR2 SNEGSKA (reference sequence). Trimming stripped 4 bases from V and 6 bases from J, with 22 bases between. This CDR3 reads CSAIPGKRLKGNSPLHF. CDR3 sequence (DNA): TGCAGTGCTATCCCGGGGAAGCGGCTGAAGGGTAATTCACCCCTCCACTTT.

At least ten counts were recorded for this clonotype. V is TRBV2 and J is TRBJ2-7; 9 bases fit TRBD1. CDR1 and CDR2 from the germline V gene are SNHLY and FYNNEI. The trim removed 5 bases at V and 0 bases at J, leaving 8 bases unmatched. The CDR3 is 16 residues long. The CDR3 loop is CASSPRGTGSSYEQYF. The CDR3 bases are TGTGCCAGCAGTCCCCGGGGGACAGGGAGCTCCTACGAGCAGTACTTC.

This clonotype was found many times. The chain couples TRBV2 to TRBJ2-7, with 7 bases that match TRBD1. The CDR3 extends over 12 amino acids. Trimming cost V 5 bases and J 4 bases; bases outside gene matches: 2. Germline CDR1 and CDR2: SNHLY and FYNNEI. CDR3 in DNA: TGTGCCAGCAGTAGACAGGGTTACGAGCAGTACTTC. This gives the protein CASSRQGYEQYF.

In its sample, this clonotype was seen many times. The chain joins TRBV9 to TRBJ2-5; 8 bases map to TRBD1. Per germline, CDR1 SGDLS and CDR2 YYNGEE. This CDR3 has 15 amino acids. The trim removed 3 bases at V and 5 bases at J, leaving 9 bases unmatched. CDR3 in amino acids: CASSARTGQGETQYF. The CDR3 DNA reads as TGTGCCAGCAGCGCCCGGACAGGGCAGGGGGAGACCCAGTACTTC.

The chain carries TRBV2 and TRBJ2-1, with no clear D. The CDR3 is made up of 11 amino acids. V shed 6 bases and J shed 8 bases, with 8 bases lying between them. Germline CDR1 is SNHLY and CDR2 is FYNNEI. CDR3 loop: CASRERYEQFF. The CDR3 DNA reads TGTGCCAGCAGGGAACGATATGAGCAGTTCTTC.

This clonotype has just a few counts. The gene calls are TRBV24-1 and TRBJ2-1, with no clear D. Trimming removed 7 bases from V and 4 bases from J, with 4 bases in between. Germline CDR1 reads KGHDR; CDR2 reads SFDVKD. CDR3 size: 11 residues. The CDR3: CATRLYNEQFF. For the CDR3, the DNA is TGTGCCACCAGGCTGTACAATGAGCAGTTCTTC.

This clonotype was counted many times. The DNA for the CDR3 is TGTGCCAGCAGTTTATTGGCGGGAGGGCTGGCCGGGGAGCTGTTTTTT. Translation gives CASSLLAGGLAGELFF. V usage is TRBV28 and J usage is TRBJ2-2; 9 bases are a match to TRBD2. CDR3 length: 16 amino acids. Trimming removed 1 base from V and 6 bases from J; junction bases left unmatched: 6. CDR1 is MDHEN and CDR2 is SYDVKM in the germline V gene.

The chain carries TRBV18 and TRBJ2-2; D call uncertain. The V gene lost 3 bases and the J gene lost 3 bases, with 11 bases spanning the gap. CDR1 is KGHSH, CDR2 LQKENI, per germline. The CDR3 runs 15 residues. The CDR3 bases are TGTGCCAGCTCACCCCGCAGGACCTACACCGGGGAGCTGTTTTTT. Its translation is CASSPRRTYTGELFF.

Points on this clonotype: This likely reflects a read error, since a far larger clone is one base away. The chain recombines TRBV6-1 with TRBJ2-5, with 8 bases that match TRBD1. The V gene end was trimmed by 6 bases and the J gene end by 4 bases; junction bases not matched to a gene: 13. This CDR3 comprises 16 residues. Germline CDR1 MNHNS, CDR2 SASEGT. The chain's CDR3 is CASRLVADRVRETQYF. In DNA form, the CDR3 reads TGTGCCAGCAGGCTGGTTGCGGACAGGGTTCGAGAGACCCAGTACTTC.

This clonotype was found a few times. The rearrangement uses TRBV20-1 and TRBJ1-1; TRBD1 matches 9 bases. The trim removed 3 bases at V and 2 bases at J, leaving 7 bases unmatched. CDR1 and CDR2 from the germline V gene are DFQATT and SNEGSKA (reference sequence). The CDR3 length is 15 residues. CDR3 residues: CSARMGTGRNTEAFF. CDR3 DNA: TGCAGTGCTAGGATGGGGACAGGGAGAAACACTGAAGCTTTCTTT.

This chain uses TRBV28 with TRBJ2-1; D is uncertain. Trimming pared 2 bases from V and 0 bases from J, leaving 8 bases between. Germline CDR1 reads MDHEN; CDR2 reads SYDVKM. The CDR3 is 15 amino acids. The CDR3 spells CASSLLVGSYNEQFF. In DNA, the CDR3 is TGTGCCAGCAGTTTACTAGTTGGCTCCTACAATGAGCAGTTCTTC.

This clonotype has at least ten counts. This rearrangement joins TRBV28 to TRBJ2-5, with D unclear. Germline lookup yields CDR1 MDHEN and CDR2 SYDVKM. With 1 base removed from V and 1 base from J, the gap between germline ends came to 10 bases. The CDR3 has 15 residues. CDR3 sequence: CASSLFFRGQETQYF. DNA of the CDR3: TGTGCCAGCAGTTTATTTTTCCGCGGCCAAGAGACCCAGTACTTC.

This clonotype was seen repeatedly, ten times or more. The chain employs TRBV20-1 and TRBJ2-7, with a tentative D call TRBD1 (5 bases). Trimming pared 4 bases from V and 2 bases from J, leaving 9 bases between. CDR3 length equals 12 residues. Germline V gene lookup returns CDR1 DFQATT and CDR2 SNEGSKA (reference sequence). CDR3 nucleotide sequence: TGCAGTGCTACCCAGGGTACCTACGAGCAGTACTTC. It specifies CSATQGTYEQYF.

The V gene is TRBV20-1, the J gene TRBJ2-5, with D perhaps TRBD2 (6 bases). The CDR3 totals 13 residues. Germline lookup yields CDR1 DFQATT and CDR2 SNEGSKA (reference sequence). V lost 6 bases and J lost 4, with 15 bases in between. The CDR3 spells CSAPVGSRETQYF. CDR3 bases: TGCAGTGCCCCGGTCGGGAGTCGAGAGACCCAGTACTTC.

The chain is built from TRBV5-6 and TRBJ2-5; 7 bases align to TRBD2. In germline, CDR1 is SGHDT, CDR2 YYEEEE. J lost 2 bases, V lost 5 bases, and 3 bases had no gene match. The CDR3 loop spans 13 amino acids. CDR3 coding DNA: TGTGCCAGCAGTGGACTAGGGCAAGAGACCCAGTACTTC. Translated: CASSGLGQETQYF.

CDR3 sequence (DNA): TGTGCCACCAGCAGTAGAGGGGGTCGTGGCTATGGCTACACCTTC. Translated, it gives CATSSRGGRGYGYTF. The rearrangement joins TRBV15 to TRBJ1-2, with D possibly matching TRBD1 (6 bases). Trimming took off 3 bases at V and 4 bases at J, with 15 bases between the two ends. The CDR3 is made up of 15 amino acids. Germline V gene lookup returns CDR1 LNHNV and CDR2 YYDKDF (reference sequence). Combining the CDR3 with reference TRBV15 and TRBJ1-2 gives the whole variable domain DAMVIQNPRYQVTQFGKPVTLSCSQTLNHNVMYWYQQKSSQAPKLLFHYYDKDFNNEADTPDNFQSRRPNTSFCFLDIRSPGLGDTAMYLCATSSRGGRGYGYTFGSGTRLTVV.

This clonotype has just a few counts. V usage is TRBV6-9 and J usage is TRBJ1-1; possible D gene TRBD1, 5 bases. Trimming cost V 2 bases and J 7 bases, with 11 bases left between them. Per the germline V gene, CDR1 is MNHGY and CDR2 is SVAAGI. This CDR3 is built from 13 residues. DNA of the CDR3: TGTGCCAGCAGTTATACTCAGGGAAATGAAGCTTTCTTT. This sequence encodes CASSYTQGNEAFF.

The table lists this clonotype with a count of one. A read error may be the cause here, since a much bigger clone is one base away. V usage is TRBV29-1 and J usage is TRBJ1-1; 8 bases map to TRBD1. This CDR3 is 13 amino acids long. Germline V gene sequence: CDR1 SQVTM, CDR2 ANQGSEA. CDR3 amino acids: CGVRGQGETEAFF. Written as DNA, the CDR3 is TGCGGCGTTCGCGGACAGGGAGAAACTGAAGCTTTCTTT.

This chain links TRBV27 with TRBJ2-4, with D perhaps matching TRBD2 (6 bases). Germline V CDR1 and CDR2: MNHEY, SMNVEV (reference sequence). This CDR3 contains 14 residues. V was trimmed by 3 bases and J by 9 bases, leaving 15 bases between them. The CDR3 protein is CASSFEGRKAIQYF. The CDR3 DNA follows: TGTGCCAGCAGTTTTGAGGGGAGGAAGGCCATTCAGTACTTC.

This rearrangement joins TRBV14 to TRBJ1-1; TRBD1 might be the D (5 bases). Looked up from germline, CDR1 is SGHDN and CDR2 is FVKESK. The CDR3 is made up of 16 amino acids. The ends were cut back, 1 base at V and 4 bases at J, with 16 bases in the middle. The chain's CDR3 is CASSQVWGQFTTEAFF. As DNA, the CDR3 is TGTGCCAGCAGCCAAGTCTGGGGCCAGTTTACCACTGAAGCTTTCTTT.

The V call is TRBV27, the J call TRBJ2-7; 13 bases map to TRBD2. This CDR3 spans 14 amino acids. With V trimmed by 6 bases and J by 6 bases, 5 bases remained unmatched. CDR1 and CDR2 from the germline V gene are MNHEY and SMNVEV (reference sequence). The CDR3 DNA follows: TGTGCCAGCAGACTAGCGGGAGGGCCCTTCGAGCAGTACTTC. It codes for CASRLAGGPFEQYF.

This clonotype was seen repeatedly, ten times or more. The J gene is TRBJ2-7, the V gene TRBV2, with D tentatively TRBD2 (6 bases). V was cut by 9 bases and J by 6 bases, with 12 bases left in between. Germline V gene sequence: CDR1 SNHLY, CDR2 FYNNEI. CDR3 length: 11 amino acids. CDR3 residues: CARGLLGEQYF. CDR3 DNA: TGTGCCAGGGGACTTCTGGGCGAGCAGTACTTC.

The rearrangement links TRBV29-1 to TRBJ1-1; D is unresolved. The CDR3 has 11 residues. The V end lost 4 bases, the J end lost 11 bases, and 14 bases lay between the germline ends. Germline V lookup: CDR1 SQVTM, CDR2 ANQGSEA. The CDR3 nucleotides are TGCAGCGTTGTAAGTGGAGATGGGGCTTTCTTT. As protein: CSVVSGDGAFF.

This clonotype was seen a handful of times. The chain recombines TRBV29-1 with TRBJ1-1; 7 positions match TRBD1. V shed 3 bases, J shed 0 bases, and the junction held 4 bases outside the gene matches. Per the germline V gene, CDR1 is SQVTM and CDR2 is ANQGSEA. This CDR3 has 14 amino acids. This chain's CDR3 is CSVDSGQMNTEAFF. Written as DNA, the CDR3 is TGCAGCGTTGATTCGGGACAGATGAACACTGAAGCTTTCTTT.